Below, 2 T cell receptor beta chains from the same sample are listed, as sequenced in a study of identical twins. TCRdb re-called the 5' RACE reads with MiXCR, one entry per CDR3 protein. The repertoire holds 270,000 or so distinct CDR3 sequences, with about 8% as singletons. The same sample was also used in a study of yellow fever vaccine responses in identical twins.

The material sequenced was CD8+ T cells sorted from blood. These receptors were obtained from a young woman in good health.

This clonotype was counted many times. This sequence joins TRBV6-4 and TRBJ2-2; no clear D gene. CDR3 length: 13 residues. V lost 6 bases to trimming and J lost 3 bases, with 8 bases between them. Looked up from germline, CDR1 is MRHNA and CDR2 is SNTAGT. The CDR3 here is CASSADDTGELFF. The CDR3 DNA follows: TGTGCCAGCAGCGCCGATGACACCGGGGAGCTGTTTTTT.

CDR3 sequence: CAWSGVGLGGMDEQFF. CDR3 nucleotide sequence: TGTGCCTGGAGTGGGGTTGGGTTAGGGGGCATGGATGAGCAGTTCTTC. The chain has TRBV30 and TRBJ2-1; the match to TRBD1 covers 7 bases. The CDR3 contains 16 residues. The trim removed 1 base at V and 8 bases at J, leaving 14 bases unmatched. The V gene's germline CDR1 is GTSNPN and CDR2 SVGIG (reference sequence).